These 18 T cell receptor beta chains came from one sample sequenced in a study of blood T cell repertoires in COVID-19 (dated by TCRdb to the early 2020s). The method was the immunoSEQ multiplex PCR assay. TCRdb re-hosts the immuneACCESS table, in-frame sequences only. Its copies lack some clones; in the studies checked, an unresolved V gene accounts for under half of them, and the cause for the rest is not known. This sample lists nearly 350,000 clones; roughly 90% were detected once. 7.3% of the sample is taken by the ten largest. Sequencing was performed on peripheral blood. These receptors were collected from a woman between 70 and 85 years old with COVID-19, enrolled during active disease.

The rearrangement links TRBV28 to TRBJ1-4; 8 nucleotides line up with TRBD1. Trimming removed 6 bases from V and 12 bases from J; junction bases left unmatched: 15. The CDR3 is 15 amino acids. Germline V gene data show CDR1 as MDHEN and CDR2 as SYDVKM. The CDR3: CASSSPGGLVFELFF. The CDR3 region has the DNA TGTGCCAGCAGCTCCCCAGGGGGCCTCGTTTTTGAACTGTTTTTT.

V gene TRBV27 combines with J gene TRBJ2-7, with TRBD1 matching 9 bases. J gave up 3 bases and V 5 bases, and 5 bases lay outside the gene matches. CDR1 and CDR2 from the germline V gene are MNHEY and SMNVEV (reference sequence). This CDR3 region has 14 residues. This CDR3 is CASSAGTGNYEQYF. The DNA of the CDR3 is TGTGCCAGCAGTGCAGGGACAGGGAACTACGAGCAGTACTTC.

The chain couples TRBV30 to TRBJ1-1; a possible D gene is TRBD1 (5 bases). CDR3 size: 11 residues. Germline V gives CDR1 GTSNPN, CDR2 SVGIG (reference sequence). V lost 1 base and J lost 9, with 9 bases in between. The CDR3 coding sequence is TGTGCCTGGAGTGGGGGCAGTCAAGCTTTCTTT. Amino acids: CAWSGGSQAFF. Based on the CDR3 plus reference TRBV30 and TRBJ1-1, the full variable domain is SQTIHQWPATLVQPVGSPLSLECTVEGTSNPNLYWYRQAAGRGLQLLFYSVGIGQISSEVPQNLSASRPQDRQFILSSKKLLLSDSGFYLCAWSGGSQAFFGQGTRLTVV.

This clone was seen once. The chain couples TRBV30 to TRBJ1-2; D remains ambiguous. Germline assignment: CDR1 GTSNPN and CDR2 SVGIG (reference sequence). V lost 5 bases and J lost 2, with 9 bases in between. CDR3 length: 12 residues. The CDR3 here is CAWYRLNYGYTF. The CDR3 region has the DNA TGTGCCTGGTATAGATTAAACTATGGCTACACCTTC. The full variable domain, with the rest looked up from reference TRBV30 and TRBJ1-2, is SQTIHQWPATLVQPVGSPLSLECTVEGTSNPNLYWYRQAAGRGLQLLFYSVGIGQISSEVPQNLSASRPQDRQFILSSKKLLLSDSGFYLCAWYRLNYGYTFGSGTRLTVV.

This sequence joins TRBV7-2 and TRBJ1-2; D gene ambiguous. Germline loops: CDR1 SGHTA, CDR2 FQGNSA. Trimming left V 1 base short and J 10 bases short, with 13 bases between. This CDR3 has 13 amino acids. The CDR3: CASSLVVDRDYTF. The CDR3 DNA sequence: TGTGCCAGCAGCTTAGTTGTTGATAGAGACTACACCTTC. Full variable domain (rest looked up from reference TRBV7-2 and TRBJ1-2): GAGVSQSPSNKVTEKGKDVELRCDPISGHTALYWYRQSLGQGLEFLIYFQGNSAPDKSGLPSDRFSAERTGGSVSTLTIQRTQQEDSAVYLCASSLVVDRDYTFGSGTRLTVV.

The chain combines TRBV5-1 with TRBJ1-2, with D perhaps TRBD1 (6 bases). The CDR3 runs 13 residues. Trimming pared 4 bases from V and 6 bases from J, leaving 13 bases between. The germline gives CDR1 SGHRS, CDR2 YFSETQ. The CDR3 bases are TGCGCCAGCAGCCCCGACAGGACCCATGGCTACACCTTC. It is translated as CASSPDRTHGYTF.

The sample holds one count of this clone. This sequence joins TRBV28 and TRBJ1-5; 9 bases match TRBD1. The CDR3 is 13 residues long. Trimming at V came to 11 bases and at J to 3 bases, leaving 5 bases not matched to a gene. Germline CDR1 MDHEN, CDR2 SYDVKM. CDR3 amino acids: CAGNRGPNQPQHF. DNA of the CDR3: TGTGCCGGTAACAGGGGGCCCAATCAGCCCCAGCATTTT.

This chain links TRBV28 with TRBJ1-1; D is ambiguous. This CDR3 contains 12 residues. Between the trimmed V and J ends, which lost 8 bases and 0 bases, there was a span of 7 bases. Germline V gene data show CDR1 as MDHEN and CDR2 as SYDVKM. As DNA, the CDR3 is TGTGCCAGCGGGCCGCTGAACACTGAAGCTTTCTTT. Translation: CASGPLNTEAFF.

This clone was seen a few times. This chain joins TRBV12-5 and TRBJ2-7; D may be TRBD2 (6 bases). CDR3 size: 14 residues. V was trimmed by 6 bases and J by 4 bases, leaving 16 bases between them. CDR1 is LGHNT and CDR2 is FRNRAP in the germline V gene. The CDR3 is CASGGPGTLYEQYF. The CDR3 nucleotides are TGTGCTAGTGGCGGACCCGGGACTCTTTACGAGCAGTACTTC.

The V call is TRBV12-3 or TRBV12-4, the J call TRBJ1-1; D might be TRBD1 (6 bases). The CDR3 has 13 residues. Trimming took off 7 bases at V and 4 bases at J, with 13 bases between the two ends. This CDR3 reads CASTSDRFTEAFF. The CDR3 coding sequence is TGTGCCAGCACTTCCGACAGGTTCACTGAAGCTTTCTTT.

V is TRBV5-1 and J is TRBJ1-5; possibly TRBD1 for D (5 bases). V dropped 2 bases and J dropped 6 bases, with 9 bases sitting between them. This CDR3 is built from 13 residues. Per germline, CDR1 SGHRS and CDR2 YFSETQ. The CDR3 nucleotides read TGCGCCAGCAGCTTCCTGGGGCCTCAGCCCCAGCATTTT. This codes for CASSFLGPQPQHF.

The chain employs TRBV11-3 and TRBJ2-1, with 8 bases matching TRBD2. Germline lookup yields CDR1 SGHNT and CDR2 YENEEA. The length of the CDR3 is 15 residues. Losses at the gene ends were 2 bases for V and 7 bases for J; bases not matched to a gene: 7. The DNA of the CDR3 is TGTGCCAGCAGCTTATACGGGGGGGCCTGGAATGAGCAGTTCTTC. Its protein is CASSLYGGAWNEQFF. The full variable domain, in which reference TRBV11-3 and TRBJ2-1 provide the parts outside the CDR3, is EAGVVQSPRYKIIEKKQPVAFWCNPISGHNTLYWYLQNLGQGPELLIRYENEEAVDDSQLPKDRFSAERLKGVDSTLKIQPAELGDSAVYLCASSLYGGAWNEQFFGPGTRLTVL.

Regarding this clone: The junction departs from the called germline gene at one end, perhaps through a read error. The chain combines TRBV2 with TRBJ1-2; TRBD1 agrees at 7 bases. Germline V gives CDR1 SNHLY, CDR2 FYNNEI. The CDR3 has 12 amino acids. DNA of the CDR3: TGTGCCGGCAGAGACAGGGCATATGGCTACACCTTC. Its translation: CAGRDRAYGYTF.

The chain joins TRBV12-5 to TRBJ2-7; tentatively, D is TRBD1 (5 bases). The V end was cut by 0 bases, the J end by 1 base, with 10 bases between. The V gene's germline CDR1 is LGHNT and CDR2 FRNRAP. The CDR3 has 15 residues. CDR3 in DNA: TGTGCTAGTGGTTTGGTACAGGCCGCTTCCTACGAGCAGTACTTC. This encodes CASGLVQAASYEQYF.

The chain recombines TRBV9 with TRBJ2-6; TRBD1 is a possible D gene (5 bases). Between the trimmed V and J ends, which lost 4 bases and 1 base, there was a span of 12 bases. Germline values: CDR1 SGDLS, CDR2 YYNGEE. The CDR3 is 16 amino acids. The CDR3 spells CASSRDSSSGANVLTF. The CDR3 DNA sequence: TGTGCCAGCAGCCGCGACAGTTCTTCTGGGGCCAACGTCCTGACTTTC. Full variable domain (missing parts from reference TRBV9 and TRBJ2-6): DSGVTQTPKHLITATGQRVTLRCSPRSGDLSVYWYQQSLDQGLQFLIQYYNGEERAKGNILERFSAQQFPDLHSELNLSSLELGDSALYFCASSRDSSSGANVLTFGAGSRLTVL.

The genes are TRBV3-1 (or the pseudogene TRBV3-2) and TRBJ1-1; D call uncertain. The CDR3 has 14 amino acids. Trimming took 4 bases from V and 4 from J, leaving 13 bases between them. CDR1 and CDR2 (germline): LGHDT, YNNKEL (reference sequence). The CDR3 region is CASSLTWESTEAFF. The CDR3, as DNA: TGTGCCAGCAGCCTAACGTGGGAGAGCACTGAAGCTTTCTTT.

CDR3 sequence: CASSIWRGTNTDTQYF. The CDR3 nucleotides are TGTGCCAGTAGTATTTGGCGGGGGACGAACACAGATACGCAGTATTTT. The gene calls are TRBV19 and TRBJ2-3; TRBD2 matches at 7 bases. Germline-derived CDR1 and CDR2 are LNHDA and SQIVND (reference sequence). The CDR3 runs to 16 residues. The V and J ends lost 3 bases and 2 bases, in that order; junction bases with no gene match: 8. Variable domain in full (rest from reference TRBV19 and TRBJ2-3): DGGITQSPKYLFRKEGQNVTLSCEQNLNHDAMYWYRQDPGQGLRLIYYSQIVNDFQKGDIAEGYSVSREKKESFPLTVTSAQKNPTAFYLCASSIWRGTNTDTQYFGPGTRLTVL.

This rearrangement joins TRBV5-1 to TRBJ1-1, with 7 bases identical to TRBD1. The CDR3 extends over 16 amino acids. The V segment lost 6 bases and the J segment 1 base; nucleotides outside the gene matches: 12. The germline V gene has CDR1 SGHRS and CDR2 YFSETQ. DNA of the CDR3: TGCGCCAGCAATCCCACGACAGGGCTAGGGAACACTGAAGCTTTCTTT. The encoded protein is CASNPTTGLGNTEAFF.